These 10 T cell receptor beta chains share one sample of origin, sequenced in a study of blood T cell repertoires in COVID-19. Method: immunoSEQ multiplex PCR; TCRdb's copy keeps in-frame clones and lacks some. The sample has about 96,000 clones, about three quarters seen once. The sequenced sample was peripheral blood. These receptors all come from a man over 45 who had recovered from COVID-19.

The chain has TRBV30 and TRBJ2-7; 8 positions agree with TRBD1. This CDR3 contains 14 residues. With V trimmed by 0 bases and J by 5 bases, 6 bases remained unmatched. Germline V CDR1 and CDR2: GTSNPN, SVGIG (reference sequence). The CDR3 region is CAWSVRTGIDEQYF. As DNA, the CDR3 is TGTGCCTGGAGTGTGAGGACAGGGATCGACGAGCAGTACTTC.

V gene TRBV27 combines with J gene TRBJ2-3, with D hard to call. CDR1 and CDR2 (germline): MNHEY, SMNVEV (reference sequence). V lost 7 bases and J lost 3, with 14 bases in between. This CDR3 contains 14 residues. In DNA, the CDR3 is TGTGCCAGCAAGTACGGAGCCCCTACAGATACGCAGTATTTT. Amino acid sequence: CASKYGAPTDTQYF.

V and J are TRBV6-5 and TRBJ2-7; a weak D match, TRBD1 (5 bases). CDR1 MNHEY and CDR2 SVGAGI come from the germline V gene. The CDR3 runs 14 residues. Trimming pared 9 bases from V and 2 bases from J, leaving 17 bases between. For the CDR3, the DNA is TGTGCCAGTTCCAAGGGGTTGGGCGCCTACGAGCAGTACTTC. Its protein is CASSKGLGAYEQYF.

The chain carries TRBV28 and TRBJ2-1; D is unresolved. This CDR3 is built from 11 residues. Per the germline V gene, CDR1 is MDHEN and CDR2 is SYDVKM. Trimming cost V 7 bases and J 5 bases, with 6 bases left between them. In DNA form, the CDR3 reads TGTGCCAGCATCCGGGACAATGAGCAGTTCTTC. It encodes CASIRDNEQFF.

This clone occurred a few times. The chain combines TRBV6-6 with TRBJ2-7, with a possible D match to TRBD1 (6 bases). In germline, CDR1 is MNHNY, CDR2 SVGAGI (reference sequence). Trimming shortened V by 3 bases and J by 4 bases, and 16 bases separated the two germline ends. The CDR3 has 15 amino acids. CDR3 DNA sequence: TGTGCCAGCAGTTATCTGTGGACAGAGGGTTACGAGCAGTACTTC. Translating gives CASSYLWTEGYEQYF.

The chain carries TRBV12-3 or TRBV12-4 and TRBJ2-1, with D unclear. The CDR3 length is 11 residues. V lost 8 bases and J 4 bases, leaving 6 bases between the germline ends. The CDR3 spells CASGSYNEQFF. DNA for the CDR3: TGTGCCAGCGGTTCATACAATGAGCAGTTCTTC.

This chain joins TRBV13 and TRBJ2-3; TRBD2 aligns across 7 bases. V was clipped by 2 bases and J by 1 base; unmatched bases: 6. The CDR3 is 16 residues long. Germline assignment: CDR1 PRHDT and CDR2 FYEKMQ (reference sequence). The CDR3 region has the DNA TGTGCCAGCAGCTTAAGGGCGGGAGCAGGCACAGATACGCAGTATTTT. This encodes CASSLRAGAGTDTQYF.

The genes are TRBV18 and TRBJ2-7, with D possibly TRBD2 on 6 matching bases. Per germline, CDR1 KGHSH and CDR2 LQKENI. This CDR3 spans 14 amino acids. V lost 4 bases and J lost 2, with 12 bases in between. The CDR3 loop is CASSLGLTTYEQYF. The DNA of the CDR3 is TGTGCCAGCTCACTGGGACTCACGACCTACGAGCAGTACTTC. Drawing the rest from reference TRBV18 and TRBJ2-7, the complete variable domain is NAGVMQNPRHLVRRRGQEARLRCSPMKGHSHVYWYRQLPEEGLKFMVYLQKENIIDESGMPKERFSAEFPKEGPSILRIQQVVRGDSAAYFCASSLGLTTYEQYFGPGTRLTVT.

CDR3 in amino acids: CASSRRVATEAFF. The CDR3 DNA follows: TGTGCCAGCAGCCGCAGGGTGGCGACTGAAGCTTTCTTT. The chain carries TRBV2 and TRBJ1-1; weak D call: TRBD1 (5 bases). The CDR3 runs to 13 residues. CDR1 is SNHLY, CDR2 FYNNEI, per germline. Trimming took off 6 bases at V and 5 bases at J, with 13 bases between the two ends.

This chain connects TRBV28 to TRBJ1-2; D perhaps matches TRBD1 (6 bases). CDR3 length equals 14 residues. CDR1 is MDHEN and CDR2 is SYDVKM in the germline V gene. With 4 bases removed from V and 4 bases from J, the gap between germline ends came to 13 bases. The CDR3 sequence is CASSSLGGGYGYTF. CDR3 nucleotide sequence: TGTGCCAGCAGTTCCCTAGGGGGGGGCTATGGCTACACCTTC.